One T cell receptor beta chain is described in this entry. The CDR3 runs to 14 residues. The J segment lost 5 bases and the V segment lost 10 bases, leaving 8 bases of the junction unmatched. Germline lookup yields CDR1 SNHLY and CDR2 FYNNEI. The entry originates in a study of control samples from healthy donors and cancer patients. Profiled with immunoSEQ multiplex PCR; TCRdb holds only in-frame clones, not every one. The sample includes nearly 200,000 clones, about nine tenths of them seen just once. The TCR sequence derives from a man younger than 45 in good health. Sequencing input: blood. The J gene is TRBJ2-1, the V gene TRBV2, with 10 nucleotides matching TRBD1. CDR3 sequence (DNA): TGTGCCACCCGGGGACAGGGGACAAACAATGAGCAGTTCTTC. Translation gives CATRGQGTNNEQFF.